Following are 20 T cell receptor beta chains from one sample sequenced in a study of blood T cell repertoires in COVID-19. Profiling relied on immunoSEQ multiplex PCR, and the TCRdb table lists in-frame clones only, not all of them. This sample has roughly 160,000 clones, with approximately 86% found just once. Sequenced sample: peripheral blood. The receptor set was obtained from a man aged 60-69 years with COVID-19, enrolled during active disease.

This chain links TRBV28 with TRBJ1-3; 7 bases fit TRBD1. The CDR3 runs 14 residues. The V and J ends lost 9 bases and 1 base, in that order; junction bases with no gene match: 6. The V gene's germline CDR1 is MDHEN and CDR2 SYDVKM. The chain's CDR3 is CASLNRGSGNTIYF. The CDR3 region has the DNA TGTGCCAGTCTGAACAGGGGTTCTGGAAACACCATATATTTT.

DNA for the CDR3: TGTGCCAGCAGTACACACAATATTCAGACCCAGTACTTC. As protein: CASSTHNIQTQYF. The V and J genes are TRBV6-5 and TRBJ2-5; D not resolved. The CDR3 loop spans 13 amino acids. CDR1 MNHEY and CDR2 SVGAGI come from the germline V gene. Trimming left V 5 bases short and J 6 bases short, with 13 bases between.

CDR3 nucleotides: TGTGCCAGCTCAGAATCACAGAACTATGGCTACACCTTC. It translates to CASSESQNYGYTF. The chain couples TRBV18 to TRBJ1-2; no firm D call. The CDR3 is 13 residues long. The germline gives CDR1 KGHSH, CDR2 LQKENI. V was trimmed by 5 bases and J by 2 bases, leaving 9 bases between them. Full variable domain (remainder filled in from reference TRBV18 and TRBJ1-2): NAGVMQNPRHLVRRRGQEARLRCSPMKGHSHVYWYRQLPEEGLKFMVYLQKENIIDESGMPKERFSAEFPKEGPSILRIQQVVRGDSAAYFCASSESQNYGYTFGSGTRLTVV.

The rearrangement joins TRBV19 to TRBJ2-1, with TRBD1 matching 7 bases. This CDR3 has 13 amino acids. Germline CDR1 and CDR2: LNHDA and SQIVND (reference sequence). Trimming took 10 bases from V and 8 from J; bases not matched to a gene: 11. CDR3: CATSPPTGYEQFF. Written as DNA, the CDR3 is TGTGCCACCTCGCCCCCGACAGGGTATGAGCAGTTCTTC.

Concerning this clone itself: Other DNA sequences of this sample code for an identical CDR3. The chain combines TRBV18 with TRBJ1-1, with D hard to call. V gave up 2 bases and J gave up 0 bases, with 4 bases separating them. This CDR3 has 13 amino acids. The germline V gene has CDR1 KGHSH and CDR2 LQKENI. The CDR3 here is CASSPEMNTEAFF. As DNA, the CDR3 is TGTGCCAGCTCACCAGAGATGAACACTGAAGCTTTCTTT.

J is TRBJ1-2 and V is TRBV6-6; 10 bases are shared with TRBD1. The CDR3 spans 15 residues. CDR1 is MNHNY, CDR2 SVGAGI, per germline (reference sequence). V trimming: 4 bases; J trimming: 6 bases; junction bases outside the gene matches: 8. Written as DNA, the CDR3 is TGTGCCAGCAGTTTCCGGGACAGGGGAACAAATGGCTACACCTTC. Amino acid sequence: CASSFRDRGTNGYTF.

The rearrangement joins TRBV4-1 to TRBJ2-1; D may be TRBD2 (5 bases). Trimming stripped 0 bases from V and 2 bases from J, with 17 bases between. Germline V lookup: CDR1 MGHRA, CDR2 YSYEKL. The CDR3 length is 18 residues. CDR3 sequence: CASSQDRGKANAYNEQFF. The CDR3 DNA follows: TGCGCCAGCAGCCAAGATCGAGGGAAGGCGAATGCCTACAATGAGCAGTTCTTC.

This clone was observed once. The CDR3 DNA reads as TGCGCCAGCAGCCAAGATGTCCGGTGGTCTGGTGGCTACACCTTC. Translated, it gives CASSQDVRWSGGYTF. This sequence joins TRBV4-1 and TRBJ1-2; D gene ambiguous. Germline V gene lookup returns CDR1 MGHRA and CDR2 YSYEKL. The CDR3 loop spans 15 amino acids. The ends were cut back, 0 bases at V and 7 bases at J, with 15 bases in the middle.

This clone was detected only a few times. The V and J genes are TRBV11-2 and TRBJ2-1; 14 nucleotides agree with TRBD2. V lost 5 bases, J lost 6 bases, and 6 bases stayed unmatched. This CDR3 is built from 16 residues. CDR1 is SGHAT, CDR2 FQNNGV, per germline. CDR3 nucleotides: TGTGCCAGCAGCCAGGGACTAGCGGGGGTTCCCAATGAGCAGTTCTTC. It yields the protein CASSQGLAGVPNEQFF. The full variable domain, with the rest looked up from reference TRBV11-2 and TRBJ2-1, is EAGVAQSPRYKIIEKRQSVAFWCNPISGHATLYWYQQILGQGPKLLIQFQNNGVVDDSQLPKDRFSAERLKGVDSTLKIQPAKLEDSAVYLCASSQGLAGVPNEQFFGPGTRLTVL.

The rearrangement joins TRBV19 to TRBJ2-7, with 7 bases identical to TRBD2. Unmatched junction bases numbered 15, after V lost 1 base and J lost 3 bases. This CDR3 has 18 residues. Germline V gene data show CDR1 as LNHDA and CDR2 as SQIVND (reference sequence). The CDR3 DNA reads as TGTGCCAGTAGTATAGGTGGGGGGGAACTCGGACCCAACTACGAGCAGTACTTC. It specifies CASSIGGGELGPNYEQYF.

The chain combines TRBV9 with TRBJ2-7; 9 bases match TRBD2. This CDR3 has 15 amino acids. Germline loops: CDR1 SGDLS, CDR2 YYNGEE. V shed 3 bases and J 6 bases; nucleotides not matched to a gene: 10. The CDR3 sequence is CASSASGGGAAEQYF. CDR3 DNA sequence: TGTGCCAGCAGCGCGTCTGGCGGGGGGGCAGCCGAGCAGTACTTC.

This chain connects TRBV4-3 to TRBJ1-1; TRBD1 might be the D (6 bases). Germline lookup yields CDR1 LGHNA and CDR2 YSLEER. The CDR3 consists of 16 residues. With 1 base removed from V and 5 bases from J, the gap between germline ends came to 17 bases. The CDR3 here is CASSQALPGVGTEAFF. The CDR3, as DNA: TGCGCCAGCAGCCAAGCCCTACCAGGGGTAGGAACTGAAGCTTTCTTT.

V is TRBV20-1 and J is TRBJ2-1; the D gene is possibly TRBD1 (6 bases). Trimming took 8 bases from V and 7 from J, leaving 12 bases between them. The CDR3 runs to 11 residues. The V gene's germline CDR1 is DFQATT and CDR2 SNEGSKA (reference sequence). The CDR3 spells CSTKGVNEQFF. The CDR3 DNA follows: TGCAGTACGAAGGGGGTTAATGAGCAGTTCTTC.

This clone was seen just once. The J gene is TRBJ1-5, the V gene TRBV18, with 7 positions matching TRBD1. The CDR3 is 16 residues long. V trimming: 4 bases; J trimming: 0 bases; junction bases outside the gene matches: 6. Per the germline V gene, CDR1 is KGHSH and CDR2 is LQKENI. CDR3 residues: CASSRAGGYSNQPQHF. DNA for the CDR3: TGTGCCAGCTCACGAGCAGGGGGATATAGCAATCAGCCCCAGCATTTT.

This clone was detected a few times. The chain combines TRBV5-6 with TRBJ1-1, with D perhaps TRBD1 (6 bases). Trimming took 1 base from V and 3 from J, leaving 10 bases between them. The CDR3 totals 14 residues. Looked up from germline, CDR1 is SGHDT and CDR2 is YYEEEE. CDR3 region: CASSLLGADTEAFF. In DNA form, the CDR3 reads TGTGCCAGCAGCTTGCTGGGGGCAGACACTGAAGCTTTCTTT.

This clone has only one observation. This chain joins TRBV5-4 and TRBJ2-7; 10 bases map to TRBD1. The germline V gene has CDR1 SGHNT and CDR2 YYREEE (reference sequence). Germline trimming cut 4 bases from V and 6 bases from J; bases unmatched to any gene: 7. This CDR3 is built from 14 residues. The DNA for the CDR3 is TGTGCCAGCAGCCCTGGGACAGGGGTCTCCGAGCAGTACTTC. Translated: CASSPGTGVSEQYF.

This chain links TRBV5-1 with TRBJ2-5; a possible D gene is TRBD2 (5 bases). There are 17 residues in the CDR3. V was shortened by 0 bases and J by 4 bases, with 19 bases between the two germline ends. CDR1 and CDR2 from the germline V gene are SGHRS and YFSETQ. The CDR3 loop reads CASSLETSTGSGETQYF. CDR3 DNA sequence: TGCGCCAGCAGCTTGGAAACATCGACGGGATCGGGAGAGACCCAGTACTTC. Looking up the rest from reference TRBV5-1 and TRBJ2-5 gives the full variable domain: KAGVTQTPRYLIKTRGQQVTLSCSPISGHRSVSWYQQTPGQGLQFLFEYFSETQRNKGNFPGRFSGRQFSNSRSEMNVSTLELGDSALYLCASSLETSTGSGETQYFGPGTRLLVL.

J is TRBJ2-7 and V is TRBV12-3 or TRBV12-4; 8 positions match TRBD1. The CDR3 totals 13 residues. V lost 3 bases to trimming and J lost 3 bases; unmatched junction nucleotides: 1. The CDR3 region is CASSLGTGYEQYF. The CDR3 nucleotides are TGTGCCAGCAGTTTGGGGACAGGCTACGAGCAGTACTTC.

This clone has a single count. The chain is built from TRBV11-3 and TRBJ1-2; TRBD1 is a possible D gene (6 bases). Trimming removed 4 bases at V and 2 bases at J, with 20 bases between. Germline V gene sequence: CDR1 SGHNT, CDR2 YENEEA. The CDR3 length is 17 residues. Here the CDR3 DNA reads TGTGCCAGCAGCTCCAAGGGGGGGGCGGCCGAGAACTATGGCTACACCTTC. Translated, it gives CASSSKGGAAENYGYTF.

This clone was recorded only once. CDR3 DNA: TGTGCCAGCAGCTCAGCCGCCCAGGGAGGTTACGAGCAGTACTTC. It is translated as CASSSAAQGGYEQYF. The chain recombines TRBV3-1 (or the pseudogene TRBV3-2) with TRBJ2-7; perhaps TRBD2 as D (6 bases). The CDR3 spans 15 residues. V lost 5 bases and J 4 bases, leaving 18 bases between the germline ends. Looked up from germline, CDR1 is LGHDT and CDR2 is YNNKEL (reference sequence).